A selection of T cell receptor beta chains follows, all from one sample in a study of cytomegalovirus exposure and HLA in healthy donors. The method was immunoSEQ multiplex PCR; TCRdb's version includes in-frame clones alone and lacks a portion of them. This sample has 95,000 to 100,000 clones; approximately 72% occur once, and the top ten carry about 1.9%. The specimen sequenced was PBMCs. The source of these receptors is a woman between 40 and 50 years old in good health and CMV-seronegative. CDR3s include the opening cysteine and the closing phenylalanine or tryptophan. The D gene is left open where the match is weak. Only part of the rows carry a size: once, few, many, or a class if the clone is expanded.

V gene	J gene	D gene	clone size	CDR3 protein	CDR3 DNA
TRBV6-5	TRBJ2-1	NA	NA	CASSYSGNEQFF	TGTGCCAGCAGTTACAGCGGCAATGAGCAGTTCTTC
TRBV5-1	TRBJ2-3	TRBD2	NA	CASSSGLAGDSDTQYF	TGCGCCAGCAGCTCTGGACTAGCGGGAGATTCAGATACGCAGTATTTT
TRBV11-2	TRBJ2-7	NA	NA	CASSSPSGLSSYEQYF	TGTGCCAGCAGCTCCCCCAGCGGACTAAGCTCCTACGAACAGTACTTC
TRBV7-8	TRBJ2-1	TRBD2	NA	CASSLSAGGYNEQFF	TGTGCCAGCAGCTTATCAGCGGGGGGTTACAATGAGCAGTTCTTC
TRBV28	TRBJ2-5	NA	once	CASSSPGVAMPYEQYF	TGTGCCAGCAGCTCCCCCGGTGTAGCCATGCCCTATGAGCAGTACTTC
TRBV4-2	TRBJ1-5	NA	NA	CASSQEGGGNQPQHF	TGTGCCAGCAGCCAAGAAGGTGGAGGGAATCAGCCCCAGCATTTT
TRBV5-3	TRBJ2-7	TRBD1	NA	CARSLAQGAYEQYF	TGTGCCAGAAGCTTGGCCCAGGGGGCCTACGAGCAGTACTTC
TRBV6-1	TRBJ2-7	TRBD2	few	CASSELAGGYEQYF	TGTGCCAGCAGTGAACTAGCGGGAGGCTACGAGCAGTACTTC
TRBV6-4	TRBJ1-2	NA	NA	CASSDRALTGSNYGYTF	TGTGCCAGCAGTGACCGGGCGCTGACAGGATCTAACTATGGCTACACCTTC
TRBV2	TRBJ1-4	NA	NA	CASGWGGREKLFF	TGTGCCAGCGGGTGGGGGGGCCGGGAAAAACTGTTTTTT
TRBV27	TRBJ2-3	TRBD1	NA	CASQRAGTGTDTQYF	TGTGCCAGCCAACGCGCCGGGACAGGAACAGATACGCAGTATTTT
TRBV30	TRBJ1-2	NA	NA	CAWRWGRGYGYTF	TGTGCCTGGAGGTGGGGGCGCGGGTATGGCTACACCTTC
TRBV15	TRBJ2-6	NA	NA	CATSSPSGANVLTF	TGTGCCACCAGCTCCCCGTCTGGGGCCAACGTCCTGACTTTC
TRBV9	TRBJ2-7	TRBD2	NA	CASSVLAGSSYEQYF	TGTGCCAGCAGCGTACTAGCGGGTAGTTCATACGAGCAGTACTTC
TRBV7-3	TRBJ2-7	TRBD1	NA	CASSFIILDRGYSYEQYF	TGTGCCAGCAGCTTTATCATCCTGGACAGGGGTTACTCCTACGAGCAGTACTTC
TRBV5-5	TRBJ2-7	NA	NA	CASSLRQASYEQYF	TGTGCCAGCAGCTTACGACAGGCCTCCTACGAGCAGTACTTC
TRBV6-1	TRBJ1-6	TRBD1	NA	CASSASRGGQGVYNSPLHF	TGTGCCAGCAGTGCATCCCGGGGGGGACAGGGGGTCTATAATTCACCCCTCCACTTT
TRBV20-1	TRBJ2-7	NA	NA	CSASQNYEQYF	TGCAGTGCTAGTCAAAACTACGAGCAGTACTTC
TRBV27	TRBJ1-6	TRBD1	NA	CASSLRRDRVINSPLHF	TGTGCCAGCAGTTTGAGAAGGGACAGGGTCATCAATTCACCCCTCCACTTT
TRBV11-2	TRBJ2-1	NA	NA	CASSRLPTPHEQFF	TGTGCCAGCAGCCGACTCCCAACCCCACATGAGCAGTTCTTC
TRBV7-9	TRBJ2-7	NA	once	CASSSGDSYEQYF	TGTGCCAGCAGCTCGGGGGATTCCTACGAGCAGTACTTC
TRBV7-9	TRBJ2-5	TRBD2	NA	CSSSPDSGGSGAQYF	TGTTCCAGCAGCCCGGATAGCGGGGGGTCCGGGGCCCAGTACTTC
TRBV18	TRBJ2-6	TRBD2	few	CASSPGLAGGPGANVLTF	TGTGCCAGCTCACCTGGACTAGCGGGAGGGCCTGGGGCCAACGTCCTGACTTTC
TRBV11-1	TRBJ2-2	TRBD1	NA	CASSPWTGNTGELFF	TGTGCCAGCAGCCCCTGGACAGGGAACACCGGGGAGCTGTTTTTT
TRBV11-2	TRBJ1-3	TRBD1	NA	CASSGITGGFGNTIYF	TGTGCCAGCAGCGGCATCACAGGGGGCTTTGGAAACACCATATATTTT
TRBV6-5	TRBJ1-4	NA	NA	CASSSQPTNEKLFF	TGTGCCAGCAGTTCACAGCCAACTAATGAAAAACTGTTTTTT